The text below deals with one TCR beta chain. The antigen is not known. The sample belongs to a study of OX40 agonist ivuxolimab in advanced cancers. Study-wide background: Roughly two fifths of patients had received prior checkpoint inhibitor therapy.

Whole-study findings and limits: Certain nonresponding patients likewise had low normalized T-cell clonal expansion.

Here immunoSEQ multiplex PCR was the method, and the copy in TCRdb shows in-frame clones only, minus some. The table lists 65,000 to 90,000 clones, 85% to 90% of them singletons, with about a tenth in the top ten. V was shortened by 4 bases and J by 9 bases, with 16 bases between the two germline ends. Germline V lookup: CDR1 SGDLS, CDR2 YYNGEE. The length of the CDR3 is 13 residues. This TCR came from an adult with an advanced solid tumor such as melanoma, head and neck, liver or kidney cancer. The source material was CD4+ or CD8+ T cells sorted from blood, sampled in a trial of the OX40 agonist ivuxolimab. The rearrangement uses TRBV9 and TRBJ1-1; no reliable D call. CDR3 DNA sequence: TGTGCCAGCAGCACAACACATTCTAACCAAGCTTTCTTT. It yields the protein CASSTTHSNQAFF.